Each of the 24 T cell receptor beta chains below was sequenced from the same sample in a study of blood T cell repertoires in COVID-19. Some clones are missing from TCRdb's copy, which holds only in-frame ones; the method was immunoSEQ multiplex PCR. The repertoire has 160,000 or so clones, approximately 81% of them found once; the top ten carry about 8%. The sample taken for sequencing was PBMCs or T cells enriched from blood (not recorded which). Every receptor here comes from a woman aged 45-65 years who had recovered from COVID-19.

The V gene is TRBV5-1, the J gene TRBJ2-1, with 8 bases fitting TRBD2. The CDR3 runs to 16 residues. J gave up 9 bases and V 0 bases, and 11 bases lay outside the gene matches. In germline, CDR1 is SGHRS, CDR2 YFSETQ. The DNA for the CDR3 is TGCGCCAGCAGCTTGGGGACCGTCGGCGGGGGGATTGAGCAGTTCTTC. This sequence encodes CASSLGTVGGGIEQFF.

As concerns this clone: The same CDR3 can be traced to other DNA sequences in this sample. The V and J genes are TRBV4-3 and TRBJ2-3, with a possible D match to TRBD1 (6 bases). Deletions cut 0 bases from V and 0 bases from J, with 7 bases between. Germline V gene lookup returns CDR1 LGHNA and CDR2 YSLEER. The CDR3 spans 15 residues. The CDR3 bases are TGCGCCAGCAGCCAAGATAGGGGGAGCACAGATACGCAGTATTTT. As protein: CASSQDRGSTDTQYF.

This clone was seen a handful of times. The chain's CDR3 is CASSFSRFRETQYF. CDR3 in DNA: TGTGCCAGCAGCTTCTCTAGGTTCCGCGAGACCCAGTACTTC. The V and J genes are TRBV7-6 and TRBJ2-5; no reliable D call. CDR1 is SGHVS, CDR2 FNYEAQ, per germline. V lost 3 bases, J lost 5 bases, and 13 bases lay in between. The CDR3 consists of 14 residues.

This clone is a singleton in its sample. The rearrangement uses TRBV10-3 and TRBJ1-1, with D perhaps matching TRBD1 (6 bases). V gave up 0 bases and J gave up 1 base, with 9 bases separating them. The CDR3 consists of 15 residues. Per germline, CDR1 ENHRY and CDR2 SYGVKD. As DNA, the CDR3 is TGTGCCATCAGTGAGTCGCCACAGGGGAACACTGAAGCTTTCTTT. Encoded protein: CAISESPQGNTEAFF.

The CDR3 DNA reads TGTGCCAGCTGGAGGGAAAGAAGCTCCTACAATGAGCAGTTCTTC. Amino acids: CASWRERSSYNEQFF. The chain combines TRBV5-8 with TRBJ2-1; D is perhaps TRBD2 (6 bases). The CDR3 consists of 15 residues. Trimming took 7 bases from V and 0 from J, leaving 14 bases between them. Germline loops: CDR1 SGHTS, CDR2 YDEGEE.

This clone came up once. V is TRBV7-9 and J is TRBJ1-6; 11 positions match TRBD1. The V gene end was trimmed by 6 bases and the J gene end by 8 bases; junction bases not matched to a gene: 6. This CDR3 region has 15 residues. Germline V gene sequence: CDR1 SEHNR, CDR2 FQNEAQ (reference sequence). In nucleotides, the CDR3 is TGTGCCAGCAGTTCATCGGGACAGGGGGATTCACCCCTCCACTTT. It translates to CASSSSGQGDSPLHF.

The DNA of the CDR3 is TGTGCCAGTACCGGGACAGGGTATGGCTACACCTTC. Protein: CASTGTGYGYTF. This chain links TRBV19 with TRBJ1-2; TRBD1 matches at 9 bases. V lost 7 bases and J lost 5; bases outside the gene matches: 2. CDR1 and CDR2 from the germline V gene are LNHDA and SQIVND (reference sequence). CDR3 length: 12 amino acids.

The chain couples TRBV27 to TRBJ1-1, with TRBD1 matching over 9 bases. After removal of 3 bases from V and 7 bases from J, the junction contained 12 bases not matched to a gene. This CDR3 has 16 residues. CDR1 and CDR2 from the germline V gene are MNHEY and SMNVEV (reference sequence). CDR3 region: CASSFSTGGPTIEAFF. DNA of the CDR3: TGTGCCAGCAGTTTCTCCACAGGGGGCCCCACTATTGAAGCTTTCTTT.

V usage is TRBV18 and J usage is TRBJ1-5; unclear D gene. Germline V gene lookup returns CDR1 KGHSH and CDR2 LQKENI. This CDR3 region has 13 residues. Trimming cost V 5 bases and J 5 bases, with 10 bases left between them. CDR3 sequence: CASSAKSDQPQHF. Here the CDR3 DNA reads TGTGCCAGCTCAGCCAAGAGTGATCAGCCCCAGCATTTT.

The chain has TRBV14 and TRBJ2-7; 8 positions match TRBD1. There are 16 residues in the CDR3. With V trimmed by 1 base and J by 3 bases, 8 bases remained unmatched. In germline, CDR1 is SGHDN, CDR2 FVKESK. CDR3 in DNA: TGTGCCAGCAGCCAAGCAGGGGGCGCTTGGGGCTACGAGCAGTACTTC. As protein: CASSQAGGAWGYEQYF.

V usage is TRBV4-1 and J usage is TRBJ1-5; no firm D call. V was pared by 0 bases and J by 4 bases, with 7 bases between. CDR3 length: 14 residues. Germline-derived CDR1 and CDR2 are MGHRA and YSYEKL. The CDR3, as DNA: TGCGCCAGCAGCCAAGAAACCAGGAATCAGCCCCAGCATTTT. Protein: CASSQETRNQPQHF.

The V gene is TRBV5-5, the J gene TRBJ2-3, with 8 nucleotides matching TRBD1. V lost 0 bases to trimming and J lost 4 bases; unmatched junction nucleotides: 4. Germline loops: CDR1 SGHKS, CDR2 YYEKEE (reference sequence). The CDR3 contains 15 residues. Here the CDR3 DNA reads TGTGCCAGCAGCTTGGTGGGACAGGACCCAGATACGCAGTATTTT. Protein product: CASSLVGQDPDTQYF.

J is TRBJ1-5 and V is TRBV6-2 or TRBV6-3; weak D call: TRBD1 (6 bases). The CDR3 runs to 19 residues. Germline V gives CDR1 MNHEY, CDR2 SVGEGT. Trimming took off 2 bases at V and 0 bases at J, with 20 bases between the two ends. CDR3: CASSYVGWDTDFSNQPQHF. The CDR3 bases are TGTGCCAGCAGTTACGTAGGGTGGGACACCGACTTTAGCAATCAGCCCCAGCATTTT.

The V call is TRBV6-6, the J call TRBJ2-1, with 9 nucleotides matching TRBD2. Germline lookup yields CDR1 MNHNY and CDR2 SVGAGI (reference sequence). The length of the CDR3 is 15 residues. The V segment lost 5 bases and the J segment 2 bases; nucleotides outside the gene matches: 4. The CDR3 sequence: CASSPTSGPYNEQFF. The CDR3 DNA sequence: TGTGCCAGCAGTCCAACTAGCGGGCCCTACAATGAGCAGTTCTTC.

This chain links TRBV7-9 with TRBJ2-2, with 11 nucleotides matching TRBD1. Germline V gene lookup returns CDR1 SEHNR and CDR2 FQNEAQ (reference sequence). The V segment lost 3 bases and the J segment 6 bases; nucleotides outside the gene matches: 3. The CDR3 length is 15 residues. The CDR3 protein is CASSFRDRGAGELFF. CDR3 DNA: TGTGCCAGCAGCTTCCGGGACAGGGGGGCCGGGGAGCTGTTTTTT.

The table lists this clone with a count of one. The genes are TRBV7-2 and TRBJ1-3; D perhaps matches TRBD1 (6 bases). The CDR3 is made up of 16 amino acids. The V and J ends lost 3 bases and 0 bases respectively, with 12 bases between them. Germline V lookup: CDR1 SGHTA, CDR2 FQGNSA. The CDR3 nucleotides read TGTGCCAGCAGCTTTTGGGGGCAGGCCTCTGGAAACACCATATATTTT. It is translated as CASSFWGQASGNTIYF.

The genes are TRBV7-2 and TRBJ2-1, with D possibly TRBD2 on 6 matching bases. Per the germline V gene, CDR1 is SGHTA and CDR2 is FQGNSA. V dropped 4 bases and J dropped 5 bases, with 15 bases sitting between them. The CDR3 runs 15 residues. The CDR3 loop is CASSSQGWGDNEQFF. CDR3 DNA sequence: TGTGCCAGCAGCTCGCAGGGCTGGGGGGACAATGAGCAGTTCTTC.

The chain recombines TRBV2 with TRBJ1-1; 7 nucleotides agree with TRBD1. The CDR3 has 13 residues. Trimming at V came to 10 bases and at J to 2 bases, leaving 7 bases not matched to a gene. Germline V gene lookup returns CDR1 SNHLY and CDR2 FYNNEI. In DNA form, the CDR3 reads TGTGCCACCAAGGGACAGATAAACACTGAAGCTTTCTTT. The encoded protein is CATKGQINTEAFF.

This clone was detected once. This rearrangement joins TRBV6-1 to TRBJ1-1; tentative D call: TRBD1 (5 bases). The CDR3 runs to 15 residues. The ends were cut back, 1 base at V and 8 bases at J, with 17 bases in the middle. Germline V lookup: CDR1 MNHNS, CDR2 SASEGT. CDR3 in amino acids: CASSEGGLGNQEAFF. The CDR3 nucleotides are TGTGCCAGCAGTGAAGGGGGCCTAGGGAATCAGGAAGCTTTCTTT.

The V gene is TRBV5-1, the J gene TRBJ2-7; 7 nucleotides match TRBD1. Losses at the gene ends were 2 bases for V and 2 bases for J; bases not matched to a gene: 7. Germline values: CDR1 SGHRS, CDR2 YFSETQ. This CDR3 has 15 amino acids. CDR3 in amino acids: CASSFSGTETYEQYF. CDR3 coding DNA: TGCGCCAGCAGCTTTTCCGGGACAGAGACCTACGAGCAGTACTTC. Combining the CDR3 with reference TRBV5-1 and TRBJ2-7 gives the whole variable domain KAGVTQTPRYLIKTRGQQVTLSCSPISGHRSVSWYQQTPGQGLQFLFEYFSETQRNKGNFPGRFSGRQFSNSRSEMNVSTLELGDSALYLCASSFSGTETYEQYFGPGTRLTVT.

The chain uses TRBV4-3 and TRBJ1-4; D gene unclear. The CDR3 is 15 residues long. The ends were cut back, 5 bases at V and 5 bases at J, with 15 bases in the middle. Germline V gene data show CDR1 as LGHNA and CDR2 as YSLEER. The CDR3 region has the DNA TGCGCCAGCAGCGGAGTCGGCAGCTCGAATGAAAAACTGTTTTTT. Protein sequence: CASSGVGSSNEKLFF.

V gene TRBV7-6 combines with J gene TRBJ1-5; D perhaps matches TRBD1 (5 bases). The V end lost 4 bases, the J end lost 6 bases, and 10 bases lay between the germline ends. This CDR3 region has 13 residues. In germline, CDR1 is SGHVS, CDR2 FNYEAQ. This chain's CDR3 is CASSSLRGQPQHF. CDR3 DNA sequence: TGTGCCAGCAGCTCGTTAAGGGGTCAGCCCCAGCATTTT. Together with reference TRBV7-6 and TRBJ1-5, the CDR3 gives the full variable domain: GAGVSQSPRYKVTKRGQDVALRCDPISGHVSLYWYRQALGQGPEFLTYFNYEAQQDKSGLPNDRFSAERPEGSISTLTIQRTEQRDSAMYRCASSSLRGQPQHFGDGTRLSIL.

This chain connects TRBV19 to TRBJ2-3; TRBD2 matches 7 bases. Germline CDR1 reads LNHDA; CDR2 reads SQIVND (reference sequence). The ends lost 4 bases at V and 1 base at J; junction bases unmatched: 14. There are 18 residues in the CDR3. CDR3 amino acids: CASSSQGGVFLRTDTQYF. As DNA, the CDR3 is TGTGCCAGTAGTAGCCAGGGAGGGGTATTCTTACGCACAGATACGCAGTATTTT.

The chain recombines TRBV6-1 with TRBJ2-3, with a weak D call TRBD1 (7 bases). The CDR3 has 17 amino acids. CDR1 and CDR2 from the germline V gene are MNHNS and SASEGT. V was shortened by 3 bases and J by 3 bases, with 19 bases between the two germline ends. The CDR3: CASSDWRGQGGTDTQYF. CDR3 sequence (DNA): TGTGCCAGCAGTGATTGGAGGGGGCAGGGAGGAACAGATACGCAGTATTTT.